This is a list of T cell receptor beta chains from one sample in a study of CD8 T cells in ankylosing spondylitis. One entry per CDR3 protein results from TCRdb running MiXCR on the 5' RACE reads. The sample lists roughly 250,000 distinct CDR3 sequences, over 9.5% occurring once. Sequencing was performed on blood, either unsorted or a sorted T cell fraction (not recorded which). The source is a male donor with ankylosing spondylitis or in good health (not recorded which). The CDR3 runs from the conserved cysteine through the conserved F or W. Fields, in order: V gene, D gene, J gene, clone size, CDR3 DNA, CDR3 protein. A D gene is named only where the DNA matches it firmly. For some rows the clone size is stated as once, few or many, or as a class when expanded; others skip it.

v_call: TRBV30; d_call: NA; j_call: TRBJ1-2; clone_size: NA; cdr3_nt: TGTGCCTGGAGCCAGCTTTCGTATGGCTACACCTTC; cdr3_aa: CAWSQLSYGYTF
v_call: TRBV7-2; d_call: TRBD2; j_call: TRBJ2-1; clone_size: few; cdr3_nt: TGTGCCAGCAGCTTGCGGGGGTCGGTTCCCAATGAGCAGTTCTTC; cdr3_aa: CASSLRGSVPNEQFF
v_call: TRBV12-5; d_call: NA; j_call: TRBJ1-6; clone_size: few; cdr3_nt: TGTGCTAGTGCGGGAGGCGGGTGGGGCTCGAGCTCCTATAATTCACCCCTCCACTTT; cdr3_aa: CASAGGGWGSSSYNSPLHF
v_call: TRBV2; d_call: TRBD2; j_call: TRBJ2-1; clone_size: many; cdr3_nt: TGTGCCAGCAGTACTAGCGGGGGGTACTACAATGAGCAGTTCTTC; cdr3_aa: CASSTSGGYYNEQFF
v_call: TRBV6-4; d_call: TRBD2; j_call: TRBJ2-1; clone_size: many; cdr3_nt: TGTGCCAGCAGTGACCGACTAGCGGGGGAGCAGTTCTTC; cdr3_aa: CASSDRLAGEQFF
v_call: TRBV7-9; d_call: NA; j_call: TRBJ1-2; clone_size: few; cdr3_nt: TGTGCCAGCAGCTTAGGGAACCACAAGGACTACACCTTC; cdr3_aa: CASSLGNHKDYTF
v_call: TRBV12-3/TRBV12-4; d_call: TRBD2; j_call: TRBJ2-2; clone_size: NA; cdr3_nt: TGTGCCAGCAGTCGCGGGGCGGGGGAGTACACCGGGGAGCTGTTTTTT; cdr3_aa: CASSRGAGEYTGELFF
v_call: TRBV29-1; d_call: TRBD1; j_call: TRBJ2-5; clone_size: many; cdr3_nt: TGCAGCGTCGGGACAGGGACGGAGACCCAGTACTTC; cdr3_aa: CSVGTGTETQYF
v_call: TRBV4-1; d_call: NA; j_call: TRBJ1-6; clone_size: many; cdr3_nt: TGCGCCAGCAGCCAAGAAGTCGGGAGTTCACCCCTCCACTTT; cdr3_aa: CASSQEVGSSPLHF
v_call: TRBV6-5; d_call: TRBD1; j_call: TRBJ2-2; clone_size: few; cdr3_nt: TGTGCCAGCAGTTCTGTTACAGGGGGCAAAAGGCTCCGGGAGCTGTTTTTT; cdr3_aa: CASSSVTGGKRLRELFF
v_call: TRBV20-1; d_call: TRBD2; j_call: TRBJ2-7; clone_size: few; cdr3_nt: TGCTGTGCTAGAGGTTTACTAGCGGGGGACCCCTACGAGCAGTACTTC; cdr3_aa: CCARGLLAGDPYEQYF
v_call: TRBV7-9; d_call: TRBD1; j_call: TRBJ2-3; clone_size: many; cdr3_nt: TGTGCCAGCAGCCACGAACCCGGGACAGGAGGAACAGATACGCAGTATTTT; cdr3_aa: CASSHEPGTGGTDTQYF
v_call: TRBV7-2; d_call: NA; j_call: TRBJ2-1; clone_size: many; cdr3_nt: TGTGCCAGCAGCTTATCGGGGAGTACCTACAATGAGCAGTTCTTC; cdr3_aa: CASSLSGSTYNEQFF